The T cell receptor beta chain described here comes from a study of CD8 T cells in ankylosing spondylitis. Trimming at V came to 8 bases and at J to 3 bases, leaving 3 bases not matched to a gene. The CDR3 has 13 amino acids. Findings and limits, study-wide: What appeared characteristic of ankylosing spondylitis blood was a TCR beta motif of seven to nine highly homologous variants.

TCRdb reanalysed the 5' RACE reads using MiXCR and keeps one entry per CDR3 protein. This sample has approximately 540,000 distinct CDR3 sequences, with more than 9.5% found just once. Points on this clonotype: Antigen specificity is unknown.

Input material: blood, either unsorted or a sorted T cell fraction (not recorded which). The sequence came from a male donor with ankylosing spondylitis. The chain couples TRBV12-3 or TRBV12-4 to TRBJ2-3, with TRBD1 matching over 9 bases. CDR3 sequence: CASWDRATDTQYF. CDR3 nucleotide sequence: TGTGCCAGCTGGGACAGGGCAACAGATACGCAGTATTTT.